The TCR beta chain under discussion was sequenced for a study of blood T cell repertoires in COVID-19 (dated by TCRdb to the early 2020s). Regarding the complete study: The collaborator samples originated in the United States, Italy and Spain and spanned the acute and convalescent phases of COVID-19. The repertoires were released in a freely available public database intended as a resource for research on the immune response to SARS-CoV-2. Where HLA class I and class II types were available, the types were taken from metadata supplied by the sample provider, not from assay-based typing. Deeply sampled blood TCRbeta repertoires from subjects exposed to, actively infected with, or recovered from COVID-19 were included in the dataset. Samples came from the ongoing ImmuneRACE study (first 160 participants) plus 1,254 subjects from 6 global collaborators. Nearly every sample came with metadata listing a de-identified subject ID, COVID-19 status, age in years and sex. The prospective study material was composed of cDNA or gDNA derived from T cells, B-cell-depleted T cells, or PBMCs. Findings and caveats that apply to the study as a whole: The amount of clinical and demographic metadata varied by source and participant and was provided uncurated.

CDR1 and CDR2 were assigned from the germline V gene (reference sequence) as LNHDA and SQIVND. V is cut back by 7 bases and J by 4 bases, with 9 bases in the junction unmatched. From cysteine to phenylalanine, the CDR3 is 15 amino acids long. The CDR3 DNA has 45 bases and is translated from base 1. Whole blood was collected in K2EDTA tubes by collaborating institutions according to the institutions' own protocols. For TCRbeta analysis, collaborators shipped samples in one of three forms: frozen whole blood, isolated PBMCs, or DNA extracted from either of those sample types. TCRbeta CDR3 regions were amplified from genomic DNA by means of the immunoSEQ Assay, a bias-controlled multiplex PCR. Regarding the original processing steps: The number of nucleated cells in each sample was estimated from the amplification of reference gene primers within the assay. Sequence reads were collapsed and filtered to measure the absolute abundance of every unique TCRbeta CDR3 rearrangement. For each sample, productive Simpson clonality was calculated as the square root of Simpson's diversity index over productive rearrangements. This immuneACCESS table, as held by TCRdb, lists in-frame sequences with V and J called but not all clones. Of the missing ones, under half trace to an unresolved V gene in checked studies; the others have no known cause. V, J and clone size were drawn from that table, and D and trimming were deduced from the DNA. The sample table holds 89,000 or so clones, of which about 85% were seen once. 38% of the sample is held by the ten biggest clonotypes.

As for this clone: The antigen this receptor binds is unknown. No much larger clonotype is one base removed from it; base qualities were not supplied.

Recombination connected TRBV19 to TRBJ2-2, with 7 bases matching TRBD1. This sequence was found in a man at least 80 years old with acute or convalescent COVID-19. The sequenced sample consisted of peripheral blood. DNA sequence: TGTGCCAGTATCCTGTCAGGGGGTGTCACCGGGGAGCTGTTTTTT. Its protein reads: CASILSGGVTGELFF.